This T cell receptor (beta chain) was captured by sequencing in a study of STAT5B mutations in CD4+ large granular lymphocyte leukemia. Points on this clone: As yet, its antigen is unknown. Mismatch with germline at one junction end may stem from a read error.

Per germline, CDR1 SGHTA and CDR2 FQGNSA. There are 13 residues in the CDR3. This table comes from immunoSEQ multiplex PCR, and its TCRdb copy is limited to in-frame clones, with some not included. The table records 15,000 to 20,000 clones, around 84% of them present only once. Study-level findings and limits: Main leukemic clonotypes were patient-specific, but more than 20% appeared at low frequency elsewhere. Top patient clones used TRBV06 genes more often: 8/27 versus 2/35 in controls. Data were not HLA-matched across samples.

The specimen was CD4+ T cells from blood buffy coats. V is TRBV7-2 and J is TRBJ2-5; D perhaps matches TRBD1 (5 bases). The clonotype was recovered from a human donor in good health. Here the CDR3 DNA reads TGTGCCAGCACCTTAGGGGCTTTAGAGACCCAGTACTTC. It translates to CASTLGALETQYF.